The 13 T cell receptor beta chains presented below share a single source sample, sequenced in a study of spatial heterogeneity in lung cancer. Time point in this sample: sample taken at primary tumor resection. TCRdb ran MiXCR on the 5' RACE reads and lists one entry per CDR3 protein. Of roughly 79,000 distinct CDR3 sequences in the sample, approximately 8.1% were seen once. Here the sequenced sample was PBMCs, taken at surgery. These receptors were collected from a male donor with early-stage non-small cell lung cancer.

This clonotype was recorded many times. This rearrangement joins TRBV11-2 to TRBJ2-1, with 9 positions matching TRBD2. CDR1 and CDR2 (germline): SGHAT, FQNNGV. CDR3 size: 14 residues. The V gene end was trimmed by 5 bases and the J gene end by 6 bases; junction bases not matched to a gene: 5. DNA of the CDR3: TGTGCCAGCAGCATGGGACTAGCTGTCAATGAGCAGTTCTTC. It is translated as CASSMGLAVNEQFF. Full variable domain (remainder filled in from reference TRBV11-2 and TRBJ2-1): EAGVAQSPRYKIIEKRQSVAFWCNPISGHATLYWYQQILGQGPKLLIQFQNNGVVDDSQLPKDRFSAERLKGVDSTLKIQPAKLEDSAVYLCASSMGLAVNEQFFGPGTRLTVL.

In its sample, this clonotype was seen many times. This chain connects TRBV12-3 or TRBV12-4 to TRBJ2-1; D uncertain. The V end was cut by 5 bases, the J end by 3 bases, with 11 bases between. This CDR3 spans 14 amino acids. The CDR3 coding sequence is TGTGCCAGCAGTCCCAGACTGGACTACAATGAGCAGTTCTTC. Translation gives CASSPRLDYNEQFF.

The chain is built from TRBV19 and TRBJ1-5; D may be TRBD1 (6 bases). Trimming took off 4 bases at V and 6 bases at J, with 16 bases between the two ends. The CDR3 is made up of 15 amino acids. Germline CDR1 reads LNHDA; CDR2 reads SQIVND (reference sequence). In nucleotides, the CDR3 is TGTGCCAGTAGTAACCGGGGGGCTTCGGGTCAGCCCCAGCATTTT. It encodes CASSNRGASGQPQHF.

This clonotype appeared many times. The chain uses TRBV27 and TRBJ2-7; 8 bases line up with TRBD2. The CDR3 has 17 amino acids. Per the germline V gene, CDR1 is MNHEY and CDR2 is SMNVEV (reference sequence). V was pared by 6 bases and J by 0 bases, with 13 bases of the junction left unmatched. CDR3 loop: CASRAAGGRTPSYEQYF. DNA of the CDR3: TGTGCCAGCAGAGCTGCGGGGGGCCGTACACCCTCCTACGAGCAGTACTTC.

This clonotype is medium-sized by share. This chain uses TRBV27 with TRBJ2-4, with TRBD2 matching 8 bases. V trimming: 4 bases; J trimming: 7 bases; junction bases outside the gene matches: 6. CDR1 and CDR2 (germline): MNHEY, SMNVEV (reference sequence). The length of the CDR3 is 14 residues. For the CDR3, the DNA is TGTGCCAGCAGTTCCCAGCGGGAGCCGAACATTCAGTACTTC. Its translation: CASSSQREPNIQYF.

This clonotype occurred many times. This chain joins TRBV4-1 and TRBJ1-1; D is unclear. The CDR3 totals 14 residues. Germline-derived CDR1 and CDR2 are MGHRA and YSYEKL. The V end lost 1 base, the J end lost 3 bases, and 9 bases lay between the germline ends. The CDR3 region is CASSQGGGYTEAFF. Here the CDR3 DNA reads TGCGCCAGCAGCCAAGGTGGAGGGTACACTGAAGCTTTCTTT.

J is TRBJ1-2 and V is TRBV5-1, with D possibly matching TRBD1 (6 bases). Trimming took off 4 bases at V and 6 bases at J, with 16 bases between the two ends. The CDR3 sequence is 14 residues long. Germline V gives CDR1 SGHRS, CDR2 YFSETQ. The CDR3 nucleotides read TGCGCCAGCAGCCCGAGGATGGGGGCTGATGGCTACACCTTC. This sequence encodes CASSPRMGADGYTF.

The V call is TRBV27, the J call TRBJ1-1, with D possibly TRBD1 on 6 matching bases. The CDR3 is made up of 18 amino acids. Germline assignment: CDR1 MNHEY and CDR2 SMNVEV (reference sequence). V was shortened by 3 bases and J by 2 bases, with 22 bases between the two germline ends. CDR3 DNA sequence: TGTGCCAGCAGTTTCACGGGCCTCTCTAGGACAGTAAACACTGAAGCTTTCTTT. It translates to CASSFTGLSRTVNTEAFF.

In its sample, this clonotype was seen many times. J is TRBJ2-7 and V is TRBV7-3, with TRBD1 matching over 10 bases. With 5 bases clipped from V and 8 bases from J, the junction kept 9 bases outside the gene matches. CDR3 length: 14 amino acids. Germline CDR1 SGHTA, CDR2 FQGTGA. In DNA, the CDR3 is TGTGCCAGCAGCCAAGACGGGACAGGGGCCAAGCAGTACTTC. Amino acid sequence: CASSQDGTGAKQYF.

This clonotype has a handful of counts. The chain is built from TRBV5-1 and TRBJ2-3, with 7 nucleotides matching TRBD1. Germline assignment: CDR1 SGHRS and CDR2 YFSETQ. The trim removed 4 bases at V and 2 bases at J, leaving 7 bases unmatched. The CDR3 length is 15 residues. The CDR3 loop is CASSPGQHSTDTQYF. The CDR3 DNA reads TGCGCCAGCAGCCCGGGACAGCACTCCACAGATACGCAGTATTTT. The complete variable domain, with remaining parts taken from reference TRBV5-1 and TRBJ2-3, reads KAGVTQTPRYLIKTRGQQVTLSCSPISGHRSVSWYQQTPGQGLQFLFEYFSETQRNKGNFPGRFSGRQFSNSRSEMNVSTLELGDSALYLCASSPGQHSTDTQYFGPGTRLTVL.

This clonotype showed up just a few times. The gene calls are TRBV4-2 and TRBJ2-5; weak D call: TRBD2 (6 bases). The CDR3 is 17 residues long. With 0 bases removed from V and 5 bases from J, the gap between germline ends came to 19 bases. The germline V gene encodes CDR1 LGHNA and CDR2 YNFKEQ. CDR3 sequence reads: CASSQDQLAHEGETQYF. CDR3 in DNA: TGTGCCAGCAGCCAAGATCAACTAGCACATGAGGGGGAGACCCAGTACTTC.

This clonotype was seen a handful of times. V is TRBV12-3 or TRBV12-4 and J is TRBJ1-6; TRBD1 is a possible D gene (5 bases). V lost 6 bases, J lost 6 bases, and 9 bases lay in between. This CDR3 is 13 amino acids long. CDR3 region: CASRKGTNSPLHF. CDR3 sequence (DNA): TGTGCCAGCAGAAAGGGGACTAATTCACCCCTCCACTTT.

This chain joins TRBV6-1 and TRBJ2-3, with TRBD1 matching 11 bases. This CDR3 contains 15 residues. From germline, CDR1 is MNHNS and CDR2 SASEGT. The V segment lost 4 bases and the J segment 6 bases; nucleotides outside the gene matches: 6. DNA of the CDR3: TGTGCCAGCAGTGTGGACAGGGGGCGTGTGGATACGCAGTATTTT. It encodes CASSVDRGRVDTQYF.